Each of the 21 T cell receptor beta chains below was sequenced from the same sample in a study of identical twins. TCRdb recomputed calls from the 5' RACE reads with MiXCR, one row per CDR3 protein. The table records 400,000 to 550,000 distinct CDR3 sequences, less than 25% of them present only once. This same sample was also taken into another study, of T cells expressing NK-cell markers.

The sample comprised CD4+ T cells sorted from blood. The receptor set was obtained from a woman aged 18-30 years in good health.

This sequence joins TRBV5-1 and TRBJ2-5; perhaps TRBD2 as D (5 bases). This CDR3 contains 13 residues. Germline values: CDR1 SGHRS, CDR2 YFSETQ. The germline V and J ends were trimmed by 5 bases and 4 bases, with 12 bases remaining between them. The CDR3 DNA reads TGCGCCAGCAGGGTAGACTACAGAGAGACCCAGTACTTC. It translates to CASRVDYRETQYF.

A few counts support this clonotype. The rearrangement joins TRBV27 to TRBJ2-7; no clear D gene. The CDR3 is 15 amino acids. Looked up from germline, CDR1 is MNHEY and CDR2 is SMNVEV (reference sequence). Trimming took 6 bases from V and 4 from J, leaving 19 bases between them. Here the CDR3 reads CASSPPRYRAYEQYF. The CDR3 DNA reads TGTGCCAGCAGCCCACCGCGTTACCGAGCTTACGAGCAGTACTTC.

Only a few counts were recorded for this clonotype. The chain is built from TRBV4-2 and TRBJ2-3, with D hard to call. This CDR3 region has 14 residues. V shed 0 bases and J shed 6 bases, with 10 bases lying between them. CDR1 is LGHNA and CDR2 is YNFKEQ in the germline V gene. CDR3 sequence (DNA): TGTGCCAGCAGCCAAGAGAGGTTGAGGGATACGCAGTATTTT. Translating it yields CASSQERLRDTQYF.

The rearrangement links TRBV3-1 to TRBJ1-1, with D maybe TRBD1 (6 bases). V was cut by 4 bases and J by 7 bases, with 10 bases left in between. Looked up from germline, CDR1 is LGHDT and CDR2 is YNNKEL (reference sequence). This CDR3 is 12 amino acids long. The CDR3: CASSPTGLEAFF. CDR3 nucleotide sequence: TGTGCCAGCAGCCCGACAGGTCTTGAAGCTTTCTTT.

Only a few counts were recorded for this clonotype. The chain links TRBV11-2 to TRBJ2-1, with 7 bases fitting TRBD2. The CDR3 has 17 amino acids. After removal of 5 bases from V and 7 bases from J, the junction contained 17 bases not matched to a gene. Germline CDR1 and CDR2: SGHAT and FQNNGV. DNA for the CDR3: TGTGCCAGCAGCCTTCGGTGGGGAGGGCCTCCGGGAAATGAGCAGTTCTTC. Translation gives CASSLRWGGPPGNEQFF.

The CDR3 loop is CATRRAGGPREQFF. The CDR3 region has the DNA TGCGCCACCCGGCGAGCGGGAGGGCCAAGGGAGCAGTTCTTC. The chain has TRBV5-1 and TRBJ2-1, with 10 positions matching TRBD2. The ends lost 9 bases at V and 10 bases at J; junction bases unmatched: 13. The germline V gene has CDR1 SGHRS and CDR2 YFSETQ. The CDR3 length is 14 residues.

This clonotype was seen only once. This chain uses TRBV6-1 with TRBJ2-1; D unresolved. V gave up 5 bases and J gave up 4 bases, with 12 bases separating them. Germline-derived CDR1 and CDR2 are MNHNS and SASEGT. The CDR3 is 14 residues long. DNA for the CDR3: TGTGCCAGCAGTCCGTACAGAGAATACAATGAGCAGTTCTTC. Its protein product is CASSPYREYNEQFF.

This clonotype has at least ten counts. The chain combines TRBV12-3 or TRBV12-4 with TRBJ1-4; D gene uncertain. Trimming took off 5 bases at V and 7 bases at J, with 17 bases between the two ends. The CDR3 length is 15 residues. The CDR3 DNA follows: TGTGCCAGCAGTCCCCGAGGGAAGTTGGGTGAAAAACTGTTTTTT. It is translated as CASSPRGKLGEKLFF.

V gene TRBV20-1 combines with J gene TRBJ2-5, with D possibly matching TRBD2 (5 bases). Between the trimmed V and J ends, which lost 8 bases and 2 bases, there was a span of 9 bases. The CDR3 contains 11 residues. Germline CDR1 is DFQATT and CDR2 is SNEGSKA (reference sequence). The DNA for the CDR3 is TGCAGTTCGGGGTTTCAAGAGACCCAGTACTTC. Its translation: CSSGFQETQYF.

This clonotype was counted only a few times. The gene calls are TRBV6-2 or TRBV6-3 and TRBJ1-1; the D is unclear. V was clipped by 11 bases and J by 1 base, with 14 bases between them. The CDR3 consists of 13 residues. CDR1 and CDR2 from the germline V gene are MNHEY and SVGEGT. This CDR3 reads CALRDGGNTEAFF. The CDR3 DNA is TGTGCCCTCAGAGACGGCGGGAACACTGAAGCTTTCTTT.

The chain couples TRBV6-2 or TRBV6-3 to TRBJ1-5; D is undetermined. V lost 2 bases and J lost 4, with 12 bases in between. Per the germline V gene, CDR1 is MNHEY and CDR2 is SVGEGT. This CDR3 region has 15 residues. The CDR3: CASSYTNWGNQPQHF. CDR3 coding DNA: TGTGCCAGCAGTTACACGAACTGGGGTAATCAGCCCCAGCATTTT.

This clonotype has a count of ten or more. This chain joins TRBV12-3 or TRBV12-4 and TRBJ1-2; D unresolved. CDR3 length equals 12 residues. The V and J ends lost 0 bases and 4 bases respectively, with 3 bases between them. The CDR3: CASSLAIYGYTF. The CDR3 DNA reads as TGTGCCAGCAGTTTAGCCATCTATGGCTACACCTTC.

There are a few counts of this clonotype. The J gene is TRBJ2-7, the V gene TRBV20-1; TRBD2 matches at 8 bases. CDR3 length: 15 residues. Trimming at V came to 0 bases and at J to 2 bases, leaving 6 bases not matched to a gene. Germline V gene lookup returns CDR1 DFQATT and CDR2 SNEGSKA (reference sequence). The CDR3 loop is CSARDERGSPYEQYF. The CDR3, as DNA: TGCAGTGCTAGAGATGAGCGGGGGAGCCCCTACGAGCAGTACTTC.

The chain links TRBV5-1 to TRBJ1-1; D might be TRBD1 (5 bases). Germline assignment: CDR1 SGHRS and CDR2 YFSETQ. The CDR3 covers 18 residues. V was pared by 4 bases and J by 1 base, with 23 bases between. The CDR3 sequence is CASSPLSWDPTKNTEAFF. The CDR3 DNA sequence: TGCGCCAGCAGCCCCCTCTCGTGGGACCCCACCAAGAACACTGAAGCTTTCTTT.

This clonotype was observed at least ten times. The chain couples TRBV12-3 or TRBV12-4 to TRBJ1-1; D unresolved. The CDR3 contains 14 residues. With 3 bases removed from V and 0 bases from J, the gap between germline ends came to 8 bases. The CDR3 loop is CASSLITVNTEAFF. In nucleotides, the CDR3 is TGTGCCAGCAGTTTGATAACGGTGAACACTGAAGCTTTCTTT.

This rearrangement joins TRBV10-1 to TRBJ1-2, with TRBD1 as a possible D gene (5 bases). This CDR3 region has 14 residues. Germline loops: CDR1 WNHNN, CDR2 SYGVQD (reference sequence). Trimming cost V 0 bases and J 4 bases, with 9 bases left between them. As DNA, the CDR3 is TGCGCCAGCAGTGAGTCGGGACGGCCCTATGGCTACACCTTC. It yields the protein CASSESGRPYGYTF.

The table lists this clonotype with many counts. The V and J genes are TRBV5-1 and TRBJ2-5, with D unresolved. This CDR3 region has 13 residues. The germline gives CDR1 SGHRS, CDR2 YFSETQ. The V end lost 0 bases, the J end lost 3 bases, and 6 bases lay between the germline ends. As DNA, the CDR3 is TGCGCCAGCAGCTTGGGGGCAGAAGAGACCCAGTACTTC. Protein sequence: CASSLGAEETQYF.

V is TRBV20-1 and J is TRBJ1-1; D is ambiguous. Germline CDR1 reads DFQATT; CDR2 reads SNEGSKA (reference sequence). Trimming cost V 2 bases and J 8 bases, with 9 bases left between them. CDR3 length equals 11 residues. DNA of the CDR3: TGCAGTGCTAGACCTACAGTCGAAGCTTTCTTT. Protein: CSARPTVEAFF.

This sequence joins TRBV7-2 and TRBJ2-1; 9 positions match TRBD2. V was pared by 5 bases and J by 2 bases, with 7 bases of the junction left unmatched. Germline CDR1 SGHTA, CDR2 FQGNSA. This CDR3 has 16 amino acids. CDR3 loop: CASSVKLAGTYNEQFF. The CDR3 nucleotides are TGTGCCAGCAGCGTAAAACTAGCGGGTACCTACAATGAGCAGTTCTTC. The full variable domain, with the rest looked up from reference TRBV7-2 and TRBJ2-1, is GAGVSQSPSNKVTEKGKDVELRCDPISGHTALYWYRQSLGQGLEFLIYFQGNSAPDKSGLPSDRFSAERTGGSVSTLTIQRTQQEDSAVYLCASSVKLAGTYNEQFFGPGTRLTVL.

The chain joins TRBV20-1 to TRBJ2-1; 13 bases agree with TRBD2. The CDR3 covers 15 residues. CDR1 is DFQATT and CDR2 is SNEGSKA in the germline V gene (reference sequence). V lost 6 bases to trimming and J lost 5 bases; unmatched junction nucleotides: 7. CDR3 DNA sequence: TGCAGTGCCGGGACTAGCGGGAAGACCCACAATGAGCAGTTCTTC. This codes for CSAGTSGKTHNEQFF.

The rearrangement joins TRBV20-1 to TRBJ1-3; D possibly corresponds to TRBD1 (5 bases). From germline, CDR1 is DFQATT and CDR2 SNEGSKA (reference sequence). V shed 6 bases and J shed 0 bases, with 12 bases lying between them. This CDR3 region has 14 residues. CDR3 bases: TGCAGTGCGGGTCAACAGGTCTCTGGAAACACCATATATTTT. Translated: CSAGQQVSGNTIYF.